This is a list of T cell receptor beta chains from one sample in a study of blood T cell repertoires in COVID-19. The data were produced by immunoSEQ multiplex PCR, yet TCRdb's version contains in-frame clones alone and is incomplete. The table lists approximately 80,000 clones, almost 85% of them singletons. Sequencing was performed on peripheral blood. The receptors were sampled from a man aged 55-75 years with acute or convalescent COVID-19. Each CDR3 is given with its conserved first and last residue. The D gene is left open where the match is weak. Only some rows state a clone size, as once, few, many or a class for expanded clones.

v_call	clone_size	j_call	d_call	cdr3_aa	cdr3_nt
TRBV7-9	NA	TRBJ1-2	NA	CASSPDSHGYTF	TGTGCCAGCAGCCCAGATTCCCATGGCTACACCTTC
TRBV10-3	NA	TRBJ1-2	TRBD1	CAIRAGQGVDYGYTF	TGTGCCATCAGAGCCGGACAGGGGGTCGACTATGGCTACACCTTC
TRBV7-2	NA	TRBJ2-3	TRBD2	CASSLGGGLAGGLKDTQYF	TGTGCCAGCAGCTTAGGCGGTGGACTAGCGGGAGGGCTAAAAGATACGCAGTATTTT
TRBV7-8	NA	TRBJ1-4	NA	CASSLVHRTNEKLFF	TGTGCCAGCAGCTTAGTGCACAGGACTAATGAAAAACTGTTTTTT
TRBV6-5	once	TRBJ2-5	TRBD2	CASRRLAAPGETQYF	TGTGCCAGCAGAAGACTAGCGGCCCCCGGGGAGACCCAGTACTTC
TRBV6-5	NA	TRBJ2-6	NA	CASKQVSGANVLTF	TGTGCCAGCAAACAGGTCTCTGGGGCCAACGTCCTGACTTTC
TRBV7-2	NA	TRBJ2-5	TRBD1	CASSLYTGGETQYF	TGTGCCAGCAGCTTATATACAGGGGGAGAGACCCAGTACTTC
TRBV18	NA	TRBJ1-2	NA	CASSPLTANYGYTF	TGTGCCAGCTCACCACTGACAGCTAACTATGGCTACACCTTC
TRBV5-5	NA	TRBJ1-1	NA	CASSLEGANTEAFF	TGTGCCAGCAGCTTAGAAGGGGCGAACACTGAAGCTTTCTTT
TRBV6-5	NA	TRBJ2-2	NA	CASRVRVGNTGELFF	TGTGCCAGCAGGGTGCGGGTTGGCAACACCGGGGAGCTGTTTTTT